This T cell receptor beta chain was sequenced during a study of blood T cell repertoires in COVID-19. In the study overall: Specimens from acute and convalescent COVID-19 originated in the United States, Italy and Spain. PBMCs, B-cell-depleted T cells, or T cells provided the cDNA or gDNA that made up the material.

This clone was counted once. Per the original data handling: Nucleated cell number was recorded as an estimate derived from reference gene primer amplification. Measured with immunoSEQ multiplex PCR; TCRdb has only the in-frame clones, and not every one. That table is the source of V, J and clone size, and D and trimming were worked out from the DNA. This sample has 70,000 or so clones, with about 81% found just once. Germline loops: CDR1 LNHDA, CDR2 SQIVND (reference sequence). The CDR3 has 20 residues. Between the trimmed V and J ends, which lost 5 bases and 0 bases, there was a span of 25 bases. The clonotype originates from a human donor in a cohort sampled during active COVID-19. J is TRBJ2-2 and V is TRBV19, with D perhaps matching TRBD2 (5 bases). Input material: peripheral blood. CDR3 amino acids: CASSPSRGRSLQANTGELFF. Here the CDR3 DNA reads TGTGCCAGTAGTCCAAGCAGAGGGAGATCGTTGCAGGCGAACACCGGGGAGCTGTTTTTT.